Shown below are 22 T cell receptor beta chains from a single sample sequenced in a study of blood T cell repertoires in COVID-19. Measured with immunoSEQ multiplex PCR; TCRdb has only the in-frame clones, and not every one. The repertoire consists of 200,000 or so clones, with about 88% occurring once and the leading ten covering around 2.3%. The sample was peripheral blood. These receptors were collected from a man aged 70-80 years with active or convalescent COVID-19.

The CDR3 DNA reads as TGTGCCAGCAGTTACGCGGGAGGGTTAGAGACCCAGTACTTC. It codes for CASSYAGGLETQYF. The chain links TRBV6-2 or TRBV6-3 to TRBJ2-5; 9 bases match TRBD2. The CDR3 extends over 14 amino acids. J was trimmed by 4 bases and V by 2 bases; bases with no gene match: 2. Per the germline V gene, CDR1 is MNHEY and CDR2 is SVGEGT.

This rearrangement joins TRBV7-9 to TRBJ2-1, with 14 bases matching TRBD2. The V segment lost 8 bases and the J segment 4 bases; nucleotides outside the gene matches: 10. Germline CDR1 reads SEHNR; CDR2 reads FQNEAQ (reference sequence). The CDR3 is 17 residues long. CDR3 nucleotide sequence: TGTGCCAGCGAGCTCTTCGGACTAGCGGGGGGTTACAATGAGCAGTTCTTC. Protein sequence: CASELFGLAGGYNEQFF.

The J gene is TRBJ2-1, the V gene TRBV7-2; TRBD1 aligns across 10 bases. V shed 7 bases, J shed 9 bases, and the junction held 9 bases outside the gene matches. From germline, CDR1 is SGHTA and CDR2 FQGNSA. This CDR3 is built from 14 residues. DNA for the CDR3: TGTGCCAGCAACCCGGGACAGGGGATCGGTGAGCAGTTCTTC. Translating it yields CASNPGQGIGEQFF.

The rearrangement links TRBV7-8 to TRBJ2-3, with TRBD2 matching 11 bases. This CDR3 region has 15 residues. Germline CDR1 SGHVS, CDR2 FQNEAQ. Losses at the gene ends were 2 bases for V and 6 bases for J; bases not matched to a gene: 4. Here the CDR3 reads CASSLLAGGLDTQYF. The CDR3 DNA sequence: TGTGCCAGCAGCTTACTAGCGGGGGGCCTGGATACGCAGTATTTT.

This chain connects TRBV7-2 to TRBJ2-7; the match to TRBD1 covers 9 bases. J lost 2 bases, V lost 5 bases, and 4 bases had no gene match. The CDR3 contains 14 residues. Germline lookup yields CDR1 SGHTA and CDR2 FQGNSA. CDR3 nucleotides: TGTGCCAGCAGCCTATGGACAGGGGCCTACGAGCAGTACTTC. Protein sequence: CASSLWTGAYEQYF.

The V call is TRBV7-2, the J call TRBJ2-2; TRBD2 agrees at 9 bases. Germline loops: CDR1 SGHTA, CDR2 FQGNSA. V dropped 2 bases and J dropped 5; count of bases not matched to a gene: 12. The CDR3 runs to 18 residues. DNA for the CDR3: TGTGCCAGCAGCTTACGAGGCGGGGGGGCGGCGCTGACCGGGGAGCTGTTTTTT. Protein sequence: CASSLRGGGAALTGELFF.

Only one count was recorded for this clone. The gene calls are TRBV28 and TRBJ1-4; 11 bases line up with TRBD1. Germline CDR1 reads MDHEN; CDR2 reads SYDVKM. CDR3 length equals 14 residues. V trimming: 8 bases; J trimming: 4 bases; junction bases outside the gene matches: 3. As DNA, the CDR3 is TGTGCCAGCGGGACAGGGGGTTATAATGAAAAACTGTTTTTT. Protein sequence: CASGTGGYNEKLFF. Filled out from reference TRBV28 and TRBJ1-4, the complete variable domain reads DVKVTQSSRYLVKRTGEKVFLECVQDMDHENMFWYRQDPGLGLRLIYFSYDVKMKEKGDIPEGYSVSREKKERFSLILESASTNQTSMYLCASGTGGYNEKLFFGSGTQLSVL.

The CDR3 DNA is TGTGCCTGGAGTGTACCTGAGAAATTCGTTACTGAAGCTTTCTTT. It translates to CAWSVPEKFVTEAFF. The V and J genes are TRBV30 and TRBJ1-1; D remains unclear. CDR1 is GTSNPN, CDR2 SVGIG, per germline (reference sequence). Trimming cost V 0 bases and J 5 bases, with 16 bases left between them. The CDR3 has 15 residues.

This clone has a single count. The V and J genes are TRBV28 and TRBJ1-2; D remains ambiguous. V was cut by 4 bases and J by 8 bases, with 5 bases left in between. CDR1 is MDHEN and CDR2 is SYDVKM in the germline V gene. The CDR3 consists of 10 residues. CDR3 DNA sequence: TGTGCCAGCAGTTCCCTCGGCTACACCTTC. It is translated as CASSSLGYTF.

This clone was picked up one time. The chain is built from TRBV27 and TRBJ2-1; D gene uncertain. The V gene's germline CDR1 is MNHEY and CDR2 SMNVEV (reference sequence). V shed 6 bases and J shed 2 bases, with 14 bases lying between them. This CDR3 contains 15 residues. Here the CDR3 reads CASRPRRQTYNEQFF. DNA of the CDR3: TGTGCCAGCAGACCCCGGCGGCAAACCTACAATGAGCAGTTCTTC.

The rearrangement uses TRBV11-3 and TRBJ2-7, with 8 bases aligning to TRBD1. The germline V gene has CDR1 SGHNT and CDR2 YENEEA. Trimming took 3 bases from V and 3 from J; bases not matched to a gene: 1. This CDR3 has 13 residues. CDR3 loop: CASSFTGGYEQYF. For the CDR3, the DNA is TGTGCCAGCAGCTTCACAGGGGGCTACGAGCAGTACTTC.

The chain employs TRBV3-1 (or the pseudogene TRBV3-2) and TRBJ2-1; possibly TRBD1 for D (5 bases). CDR3 length equals 14 residues. CDR1 and CDR2 (germline): LGHDT, YNNKEL (reference sequence). V was shortened by 0 bases and J by 9 bases, with 12 bases between the two germline ends. CDR3 in amino acids: CASSQDRGPAEQFF. The CDR3, as DNA: TGTGCCAGCAGCCAAGATAGGGGCCCCGCTGAGCAGTTCTTC.

The rearrangement links TRBV15 to TRBJ2-7, with D possibly being TRBD2 (6 bases). Germline V gene sequence: CDR1 LNHNV, CDR2 YYDKDF (reference sequence). The V gene lost 1 base and the J gene lost 1 base, with 14 bases spanning the gap. CDR3 length: 16 residues. The CDR3 protein is CATSRARGSASYEQYF. In nucleotides, the CDR3 is TGTGCCACCAGCAGAGCGCGGGGTTCGGCGTCCTACGAGCAGTACTTC.

As concerns this clone: Mismatch with germline at one junction end may stem from a read error. The genes are TRBV2 and TRBJ2-7; 7 bases align to TRBD2. Germline lookup yields CDR1 SNHLY and CDR2 FYNNEI. This CDR3 region has 12 residues. In DNA form, the CDR3 reads TGTGCCAGCAGTGGAATCGGGGGGACGCCCAGTTTC. This codes for CASSGIGGTPSF.

The chain has TRBV10-2 and TRBJ2-1, with 9 bases fitting TRBD1. This CDR3 region has 16 residues. V gave up 8 bases and J gave up 8 bases; unmatched junction bases: 16. CDR1 and CDR2 (germline): WSHSY, SAAADI. CDR3 nucleotide sequence: TGCGCCAGCCACGCCCCCCGGGACAGGGACGGCCATGAGCAGTTCTTC. This translates into CASHAPRDRDGHEQFF.

This clone was seen more than once but under ten times. The chain is built from TRBV19 and TRBJ1-1; D is unresolved. CDR1 LNHDA and CDR2 SQIVND come from the germline V gene (reference sequence). The V end lost 5 bases, the J end lost 1 base, and 11 bases lay between the germline ends. The CDR3 has 14 residues. CDR3 loop: CASSPRGANTEAFF. CDR3 DNA sequence: TGTGCCAGTAGTCCCCGGGGTGCGAACACTGAAGCTTTCTTT.

This chain links TRBV12-3 or TRBV12-4 with TRBJ1-2; 7 bases align to TRBD1. V gave up 7 bases and J gave up 6 bases; unmatched junction bases: 5. The CDR3 contains 12 residues. The CDR3 nucleotides read TGTGCCAGCATCGGGACAGACGATGGCTACACCTTC. It is translated as CASIGTDDGYTF.

This chain links TRBV28 with TRBJ1-1; possibly TRBD1 for D (6 bases). Germline V lookup: CDR1 MDHEN, CDR2 SYDVKM. Trimming stripped 2 bases from V and 5 bases from J, with 15 bases between. The CDR3 sequence is 15 residues long. The CDR3 loop reads CASSLAGARGTEAFF. The CDR3 DNA follows: TGTGCCAGCAGTTTAGCGGGGGCGCGAGGGACTGAAGCTTTCTTT.

The chain couples TRBV12-3 or TRBV12-4 to TRBJ1-6; possible D gene TRBD1, 5 bases. The CDR3 has 13 residues. The V end was cut by 7 bases, the J end by 3 bases, with 7 bases between. CDR3 loop: CASKGNYNSPLHF. The CDR3 DNA follows: TGTGCCAGCAAGGGGAACTATAATTCACCCCTCCACTTT.

The chain uses TRBV18 and TRBJ1-6, with 9 bases that match TRBD1. Germline-derived CDR1 and CDR2 are KGHSH and LQKENI. Trimming cost V 3 bases and J 8 bases; bases outside gene matches: 2. This CDR3 contains 14 residues. DNA for the CDR3: TGTGCCAGCTCACCGACAGGGGGGGATTCACCCCTCCACTTT. It translates to CASSPTGGDSPLHF.

The chain carries TRBV27 and TRBJ2-5; D is unclear. The CDR3 is 15 amino acids. The germline V gene has CDR1 MNHEY and CDR2 SMNVEV (reference sequence). V was shortened by 0 bases and J by 5 bases, with 13 bases between the two germline ends. This CDR3 is CASSLSHLVGETQYF. As DNA, the CDR3 is TGTGCCAGCAGTTTATCGCATCTAGTCGGGGAGACCCAGTACTTC.

This chain connects TRBV5-4 to TRBJ1-6; no clear D. Germline V gene data show CDR1 as SGHNT and CDR2 as YYREEE (reference sequence). The CDR3 sequence is 16 residues long. V was trimmed by 0 bases and J by 0 bases, leaving 7 bases between them. DNA of the CDR3: TGTGCCAGCAGCTTGGGTCGGAGCTCCTATAATTCACCCCTCCACTTT. This gives the protein CASSLGRSSYNSPLHF.